These 10 T cell receptor beta chains were all obtained from the same sample, sequenced in a study of CD8 T cells in ankylosing spondylitis. TCRdb redid the calling of the 5' RACE reads with MiXCR, one entry per CDR3 protein. The sample has around 300,000 distinct CDR3 sequences; roughly 15% are singletons. The sequenced sample consisted of blood, either unsorted or a sorted T cell fraction (not recorded which). Receptor source: a male donor with ankylosing spondylitis or in good health (not recorded which).

This clonotype was observed a few times. The chain joins TRBV6-1 to TRBJ2-3; no clear D gene. CDR1 is MNHNS and CDR2 is SASEGT in the germline V gene. The CDR3 spans 13 residues. V shed 6 bases and J shed 6 bases, with 13 bases lying between them. CDR3 region: CASSPTSRDTQYF. In DNA, the CDR3 is TGTGCCAGCAGCCCCACCTCACGGGATACGCAGTATTTT.

The V gene is TRBV21-1, the J gene TRBJ2-5; the table names TRBD1, a call not compared with the DNA. TRBV21-1 is classified as a pseudogene. This CDR3 has 15 amino acids. In DNA, the CDR3 is TGTGCCAGCAGCCCCCGGACAGGGGGCCAAGAGACCCAGTACTTC. As protein: CASSPRTGGQETQYF.

This clonotype showed up just a few times. The chain links TRBV4-2 to TRBJ1-4; 7 bases are shared with TRBD1. This CDR3 region has 15 residues. CDR1 is LGHNA and CDR2 is YNFKEQ in the germline V gene. Unmatched junction bases numbered 9, after V lost 4 bases and J lost 7 bases. The CDR3 DNA sequence: TGTGCCAGCAGCCCGTTAGGGGGCAGCGGTGAAAAACTGTTTTTT. It translates to CASSPLGGSGEKLFF.

The V call is TRBV9, the J call TRBJ1-1; D not resolved. The CDR3 sequence is 11 residues long. CDR1 is SGDLS and CDR2 is YYNGEE in the germline V gene. Deletions cut 3 bases from V and 5 bases from J, with 5 bases between. CDR3 residues: CASSAGTEAFF. Here the CDR3 DNA reads TGTGCCAGCAGCGCGGGAACTGAAGCTTTCTTT.

This clonotype was seen repeatedly, ten times or more. The rearrangement joins TRBV6-1 to TRBJ1-4; 7 nucleotides match TRBD1. Germline V CDR1 and CDR2: MNHNS, SASEGT. The V segment lost 6 bases and the J segment 5 bases; nucleotides outside the gene matches: 6. The CDR3 is 14 amino acids. CDR3 region: CASRRGQQNEKLFF. Here the CDR3 DNA reads TGTGCCAGCAGGCGGGGACAGCAGAATGAAAAACTGTTTTTT.

In its sample, this clonotype was seen many times. The chain carries TRBV7-9 and TRBJ2-7, with TRBD1 identical over 7 bases. CDR1 and CDR2 from the germline V gene are SEHNR and FQNEAQ (reference sequence). The V and J ends lost 6 bases and 4 bases, in that order; junction bases with no gene match: 9. This CDR3 has 14 residues. In DNA form, the CDR3 reads TGTGCCAGCAGTTCCGGGACAGAACCTTACGAGCAGTACTTC. It codes for CASSSGTEPYEQYF.

The chain carries TRBV7-2 and TRBJ1-4, with 9 bases that match TRBD1. Germline V gene lookup returns CDR1 SGHTA and CDR2 FQGNSA. V lost 4 bases and J lost 14; bases outside the gene matches: 8. The CDR3 contains 13 residues. CDR3 protein: CASSSGQGVRLFF. Written as DNA, the CDR3 is TGTGCCAGCAGCTCGGGACAGGGAGTGAGGCTGTTTTTT.

This clonotype was counted between two and nine times. The chain uses TRBV27 and TRBJ2-3, with 11 bases aligning to TRBD2. After removal of 5 bases from V and 0 bases from J, the junction contained 16 bases not matched to a gene. The germline gives CDR1 MNHEY, CDR2 SMNVEV (reference sequence). The length of the CDR3 is 20 residues. Here the CDR3 DNA reads TGTGCCAGCAGTGTTAGGGGTCTAGCGGGGGGACCACCTAGCACAGATACGCAGTATTTT. This codes for CASSVRGLAGGPPSTDTQYF.

The V gene is TRBV5-1, the J gene TRBJ1-1, with TRBD1 matching over 7 bases. J lost 7 bases, V lost 2 bases, and 8 bases had no gene match. The CDR3 is made up of 14 amino acids. CDR1 SGHRS and CDR2 YFSETQ come from the germline V gene. The CDR3 region has the DNA TGCGCCAGCAGCTTTGATACAGGGGTCGGTGAAGCTTTCTTT. Protein product: CASSFDTGVGEAFF.

The J gene is TRBJ2-7, the V gene TRBV18; D might be TRBD2 (5 bases). Germline CDR1 is KGHSH and CDR2 is LQKENI. Trimming stripped 6 bases from V and 4 bases from J, with 19 bases between. CDR3 size: 15 residues. This chain's CDR3 is CASSPSGSDKYEQYF. For the CDR3, the DNA is TGTGCCAGCTCGCCTTCGGGTAGCGATAAATACGAGCAGTACTTC.